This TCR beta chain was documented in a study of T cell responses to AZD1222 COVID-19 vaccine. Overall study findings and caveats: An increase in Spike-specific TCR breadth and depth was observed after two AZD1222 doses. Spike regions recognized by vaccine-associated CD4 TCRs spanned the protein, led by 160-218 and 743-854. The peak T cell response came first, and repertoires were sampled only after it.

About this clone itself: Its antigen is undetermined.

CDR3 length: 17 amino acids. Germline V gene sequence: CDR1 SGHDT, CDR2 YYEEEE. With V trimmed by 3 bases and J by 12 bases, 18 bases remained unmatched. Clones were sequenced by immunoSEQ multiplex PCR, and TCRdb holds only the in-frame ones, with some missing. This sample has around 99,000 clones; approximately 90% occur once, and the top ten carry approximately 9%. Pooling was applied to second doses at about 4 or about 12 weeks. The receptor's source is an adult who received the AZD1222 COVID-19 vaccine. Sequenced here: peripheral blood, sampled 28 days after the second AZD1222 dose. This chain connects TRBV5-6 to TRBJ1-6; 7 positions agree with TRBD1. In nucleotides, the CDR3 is TGTGCCAGCAGCTCTAGACTAGGCGGGACAGTGCCAGTACCCCTCCACTTT. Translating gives CASSSRLGGTVPVPLHF.